This T cell receptor beta chain appears in the sequencing data of a study of T cell repertoires in cytomegalovirus infection. Study-wide background: Epitope selection comprised recently identified HLA-C-restricted CMV epitopes and well-studied HLA-B-restricted CMV epitopes. An indication of both CMV infection and matching HLA type came from public TCR beta signatures.

TCRdb re-called the reads with MiXCR, one entry per CDR3 protein. The repertoire holds about 920,000 distinct CDR3 sequences, with less than 40% as singletons. This clonotype was counted many times. What it recognizes is unknown. The source is a human donor in good health (CMV status not recorded). Some clones in this sample may be carry-over from other donors' samples. The input for sequencing was cultured CD8+ T cells from PBMCs, taken from culture after CMV antigen stimulation.

CDR3 residues: CASSSPGSGGAHNEQFF. The CDR3 DNA reads TGTGCCAGCAGCTCTCCGGGTAGCGGGGGGGCCCACAATGAGCAGTTCTTC. The chain is built from TRBV7-8 and TRBJ2-1; 11 nucleotides match TRBD2. Germline-derived CDR1 and CDR2 are SGHVS and FQNEAQ. With V trimmed by 4 bases and J by 5 bases, 10 bases remained unmatched. This CDR3 comprises 17 residues. Full variable domain (remainder filled in from reference TRBV7-8 and TRBJ2-1): GAGVSQSPRYKVAKRGQDVALRCDPISGHVSLFWYQQALGQGPEFLTYFQNEAQLDKSGLPSDRFFAERPEGSVSTLKIQRTQQEDSAVYLCASSSPGSGGAHNEQFFGPGTRLTVL.